The entry below gives a single T cell receptor (beta chain) sequence along with its context. Its binding antigen is unknown. No qualities accompany the bases; no much larger clone lies one base away. This sample is drawn from a study of T cell responses to AZD1222 COVID-19 vaccine (dated by TCRdb to the early 2020s). Some background on the complete study: AZD1222 recipients given second doses at about 4 weeks or at about 12 weeks were pooled, since spike-specific TCR depth and breadth were not found to differ between the two schedules. Trial participants were enrolled by age into 18-55, 56-69 and 70-plus year subgroups, with about 150, 28 and 57 TCR-sequenced participants respectively. A total of roughly 240 trial participants underwent TCR sequencing, of whom 207 received two doses of AZD1222 and about 25 received two doses of the MenACWY control vaccine. The study at large found these results: Most participants were white British and females outnumbered males, and the authors suggested that clonal diversity may have been underestimated. The 56-69-year group was small, and its depth increase did not reach significance, likely because of low power. After two AZD1222 doses, spike-specific TCR breadth and depth were significantly higher than at day 0 and than in MenACWY recipients. Because no day 14 peak-response samples were available, repertoires were characterized only after the peak T cell response. Conclusions about previously exposed vaccinees were limited because only a handful of AZD1222 recipients were SARS-CoV-2 seropositive at baseline. The vaccine-associated CD4 TCRs covered the entire spike protein, and the dominant responses fell in regions 160-218 and 743-854. Reportedly, close to half of the unique spike-specific TCRs recognized epitopes lying outside the regions that are mutated in the B.1.351 and B.1.1.7 variants.

Reading the label with the study, this specimen's time point is: baseline before first vaccination. The vaccinee samples were drawn from two UK trials, COV001 and COV002, one of which was a single-blind randomized controlled phase 2/3 trial testing AZD1222 (ChAdOx1 nCoV-19) in healthy adults. For TCRbeta chain sequencing, PBMC samples from trial participants were taken at day 0 and at day 28 after the second dose. The CDR3 regions of human TCRbeta chains were subjected to immunosequencing. The study's processing was this. TCRs in the repertoires were matched against a reference library of SARS-CoV-2-specific TCRs that had been generated with the MIRA antigen-specificity platform. Breadth was defined as the fraction of unique TCRs that were SARS-CoV-2-associated, and depth was defined as the fraction of total T cells that were SARS-CoV-2-associated. Each spike-specific TCR was assigned to its reactive spike region and to a CD4 or CD8 class using the MIRA data. Log10-transformed breadth and depth values were compared by one-way ANOVA with Sidak's multiple comparisons tests. This immuneACCESS table, as held by TCRdb, lists in-frame sequences with V and J called but not all clones. Of the missing ones, under half trace to an unresolved V gene in checked studies; the others have no known cause. The V and J calls and clone size come from that table; D and trimming were worked out from the DNA. The sample includes more than 90,000 clones, with around nine tenths observed a single time. Jointly, the top ten make up around 1.3% of the sample.

This clonotype originated in an adult in good health. Material: peripheral blood, obtained on day 0 of AZD1222 vaccination.

The DNA sequence reads TGCGCCAGCACCCCCCGGGGGGTGAACACCGGGGAGCTGTTTTTT. It codes for CASTPRGVNTGELFF. The chain employs TRBV5-1 and TRBJ2-2, with TRBD2 identical over 7 junction bases. Germline trimming: 6 bases from V, 1 base from J; junction bases outside gene matches: 6. The CDR1 and CDR2 encoded by the germline V gene are SGHRS and YFSETQ. Inclusive of the bounding cysteine and phenylalanine, the CDR3 is 15 residues long. Only the CDR3 DNA stays, 45 bases, in frame from base 1.